The 18 T cell receptor beta chains given below trace back to one sample, sequenced in a study of blood T cell repertoires in COVID-19. Measured with immunoSEQ multiplex PCR; TCRdb has only the in-frame clones, and not every one. The sample contains around 200,000 clones, 88% of which appear only once. The specimen sequenced was peripheral blood. These receptors were taken from a man aged 18 to 35 with active or convalescent COVID-19.

This clone was counted a single time. In DNA form, the CDR3 reads TGTGCCAGTCATGGAGACAGGGCCGAAAGCTCCTATAATTCACCCCTCCACTTT. Amino acids: CASHGDRAESSYNSPLHF. This chain connects TRBV19 to TRBJ1-6, with 7 bases identical to TRBD1. The CDR3 has 18 residues. J lost 0 bases, V lost 8 bases, and 13 bases had no gene match. Germline CDR1 is LNHDA and CDR2 is SQIVND (reference sequence).

The chain combines TRBV27 with TRBJ2-3; D uncertain. V dropped 4 bases and J dropped 4 bases, with 12 bases sitting between them. CDR3 length equals 14 residues. The V gene's germline CDR1 is MNHEY and CDR2 SMNVEV (reference sequence). The chain's CDR3 is CASSSPSLSDTQYF. The CDR3 DNA reads as TGTGCCAGCAGTTCCCCCTCGCTATCAGATACGCAGTATTTT.

The V gene is TRBV6-5, the J gene TRBJ2-7; 8 nucleotides align to TRBD1. Losses at the gene ends were 0 bases for V and 3 bases for J; bases not matched to a gene: 4. CDR3 length equals 15 residues. CDR1 and CDR2 from the germline V gene are MNHEY and SVGAGI. The CDR3 here is CASSYSTGASYEQYF. The CDR3 DNA reads as TGTGCCAGCAGTTACTCGACAGGGGCCAGCTACGAGCAGTACTTC.

V is TRBV10-3 and J is TRBJ1-1, with 10 nucleotides matching TRBD1. The J segment lost 4 bases and the V segment lost 3 bases, leaving 8 bases of the junction unmatched. From germline, CDR1 is ENHRY and CDR2 SYGVKD. CDR3 length: 16 amino acids. CDR3 nucleotides: TGTGCCATCAGTGAAGGTGAGGGACAGGGGTTCACTGAAGCTTTCTTT. Protein sequence: CAISEGEGQGFTEAFF.

The chain recombines TRBV20-1 with TRBJ1-1; possible D gene TRBD1, 6 bases. The CDR3 consists of 13 residues. Germline V lookup: CDR1 DFQATT, CDR2 SNEGSKA (reference sequence). V dropped 3 bases and J dropped 1 base, with 9 bases sitting between them. The CDR3 DNA follows: TGCAGTGCTAGTGGAGGGGGGAACACTGAAGCTTTCTTT. As protein: CSASGGGNTEAFF.

This chain links TRBV2 with TRBJ1-5; 7 nucleotides match TRBD1. V shed 8 bases, J shed 2 bases, and the junction held 3 bases outside the gene matches. Germline CDR1 reads SNHLY; CDR2 reads FYNNEI. The CDR3 contains 13 residues. CDR3 amino acids: CASGQGGNQPQHF. The DNA of the CDR3 is TGTGCCAGCGGTCAGGGGGGCAATCAGCCCCAGCATTTT.

CDR3 loop: CASRLAGETQYF. DNA for the CDR3: TGTGCCAGTAGACTAGCGGGAGAGACCCAGTACTTC. The chain carries TRBV19 and TRBJ2-5; the match to TRBD2 covers 9 bases. Unmatched junction bases numbered 0, after V lost 6 bases and J lost 4 bases. The germline gives CDR1 LNHDA, CDR2 SQIVND (reference sequence). The CDR3 consists of 12 residues. Full variable domain (missing parts from reference TRBV19 and TRBJ2-5): DGGITQSPKYLFRKEGQNVTLSCEQNLNHDAMYWYRQDPGQGLRLIYYSQIVNDFQKGDIAEGYSVSREKKESFPLTVTSAQKNPTAFYLCASRLAGETQYFGPGTRLLVL.

The chain couples TRBV18 to TRBJ1-3; the D gene is possibly TRBD1 (6 bases). Germline CDR1 KGHSH, CDR2 LQKENI. The CDR3 totals 13 residues. V lost 0 bases and J lost 7, with 7 bases in between. CDR3 DNA: TGTGCCAGCTCACCACCCACAGGGAACACCATATATTTT. Translating gives CASSPPTGNTIYF. The variable domain in full, with the rest retrieved from reference TRBV18 and TRBJ1-3, is NAGVMQNPRHLVRRRGQEARLRCSPMKGHSHVYWYRQLPEEGLKFMVYLQKENIIDESGMPKERFSAEFPKEGPSILRIQQVVRGDSAAYFCASSPPTGNTIYFGEGSWLTVV.

This CDR3 reads CASSLAAEQYF. CDR3 coding DNA: TGTGCCAGCAGTTTGGCCGCCGAGCAGTACTTC. The chain uses TRBV28 and TRBJ2-7; D gene unclear. CDR1 is MDHEN, CDR2 SYDVKM, per germline. V was shortened by 3 bases and J by 6 bases, with 6 bases between the two germline ends. The CDR3 runs 11 residues.

V gene TRBV4-2 combines with J gene TRBJ1-1; D perhaps matches TRBD1 (5 bases). Germline V gives CDR1 LGHNA, CDR2 YNFKEQ. This CDR3 is built from 14 residues. V lost 5 bases and J 1 base, leaving 11 bases between the germline ends. Here the CDR3 reads CASSFRDRNTEAFF. The CDR3 region has the DNA TGTGCCAGCAGCTTTCGAGACAGGAACACTGAAGCTTTCTTT.

The chain employs TRBV5-6 and TRBJ2-1; D gene uncertain. Trimming cost V 4 bases and J 10 bases, with 12 bases left between them. Germline V gene sequence: CDR1 SGHDT, CDR2 YYEEEE. This CDR3 contains 12 residues. The CDR3 region is CASSPVVGEQFF. The DNA of the CDR3 is TGTGCCAGCAGCCCCGTGGTTGGCGAGCAGTTCTTC.

This chain uses TRBV10-1 with TRBJ2-5, with no clear D. Trimming stripped 2 bases from V and 5 bases from J, with 6 bases between. This CDR3 region has 12 residues. The germline V gene has CDR1 WNHNN and CDR2 SYGVQD (reference sequence). The CDR3 loop reads CASSETGETQYF. The CDR3 region has the DNA TGCGCCAGCAGTGAGACCGGGGAGACCCAGTACTTC.

The chain links TRBV12-5 to TRBJ2-7; maybe TRBD2 (6 bases). The CDR3 extends over 13 amino acids. CDR1 and CDR2 (germline): LGHNT, FRNRAP. V was shortened by 7 bases and J by 0 bases, with 10 bases between the two germline ends. CDR3: CASVREFSYEQYF. Here the CDR3 DNA reads TGTGCTAGTGTCCGGGAGTTCTCCTACGAGCAGTACTTC.

The chain joins TRBV5-1 to TRBJ1-5; 10 nucleotides agree with TRBD1. The CDR3 is made up of 15 amino acids. The V segment lost 4 bases and the J segment 3 bases; nucleotides outside the gene matches: 4. Per the germline V gene, CDR1 is SGHRS and CDR2 is YFSETQ. The CDR3 here is CASSPGQGTNQPQHF. The CDR3 coding sequence is TGCGCCAGCAGCCCGGGACAGGGGACCAATCAGCCCCAGCATTTT.

The chain joins TRBV28 to TRBJ2-1, with 9 bases identical to TRBD1. CDR3 length: 16 amino acids. The germline gives CDR1 MDHEN, CDR2 SYDVKM. V dropped 3 bases and J dropped 1; count of bases not matched to a gene: 4. In nucleotides, the CDR3 is TGTGCCAGCAGTTTGACGACAGGGGGTTCCTACAATGAGCAGTTCTTC. This encodes CASSLTTGGSYNEQFF.

V is TRBV2 and J is TRBJ1-5; D might be TRBD1 (5 bases). This CDR3 is 13 amino acids long. Germline V gene data show CDR1 as SNHLY and CDR2 as FYNNEI. Trimming removed 4 bases from V and 4 bases from J, with 8 bases in between. The CDR3 sequence is CASSGGTNQPQHF. The CDR3 DNA reads TGTGCCAGCAGTGGGGGGACTAATCAGCCCCAGCATTTT. The whole variable domain, remainder taken from reference TRBV2 and TRBJ1-5, is EPEVTQTPSHQVTQMGQEVILRCVPISNHLYFYWYRQILGQKVEFLVSFYNNEISEKSEIFDDQFSVERPDGSNFTLKIRSTKLEDSAMYFCASSGGTNQPQHFGDGTRLSIL.

V and J are TRBV27 and TRBJ2-1; 7 nucleotides match TRBD2. The V gene end was trimmed by 6 bases and the J gene end by 9 bases; junction bases not matched to a gene: 11. Looked up from germline, CDR1 is MNHEY and CDR2 is SMNVEV (reference sequence). The CDR3 spans 14 residues. CDR3 sequence: CASSLPGGRGEQFF. The CDR3 DNA reads TGTGCCAGCAGCCTCCCGGGGGGTCGCGGTGAGCAGTTCTTC.

The chain carries TRBV5-6 and TRBJ2-7, with 8 bases aligning to TRBD1. The V gene's germline CDR1 is SGHDT and CDR2 YYEEEE. The V gene end was trimmed by 4 bases and the J gene end by 5 bases; junction bases not matched to a gene: 14. The CDR3 has 16 amino acids. CDR3 region: CASSVGQGLRTHEQYF. CDR3 sequence (DNA): TGTGCCAGCAGCGTCGGACAGGGTTTACGTACCCACGAGCAGTACTTC.